This TCR beta chain was obtained from a study of blood T cell repertoires in COVID-19. Overall study: Both acute and convalescent COVID-19 samples were obtained from the United States, Italy and Spain.

The CDR3 is made up of 16 amino acids. The ends lost 0 bases at V and 6 bases at J; junction bases unmatched: 8. Germline CDR1 reads MNHNS; CDR2 reads SASEGT. Libraries were prepared by immunoSEQ multiplex PCR; TCRdb keeps only in-frame clonotypes and omits some of them. The repertoire has around 200,000 clones, around four fifths of them found once; the top ten carry approximately 3%. The chain carries TRBV6-1 and TRBJ2-3, with TRBD1 matching 8 bases. The sequenced material came from peripheral blood. This sequence was found in a woman older than 75 with active or convalescent COVID-19. CDR3 coding DNA: TGTGCCAGCAGTGAAGCTATCGGACAGGGTGCCGATACGCAGTATTTT. Translation gives CASSEAIGQGADTQYF.